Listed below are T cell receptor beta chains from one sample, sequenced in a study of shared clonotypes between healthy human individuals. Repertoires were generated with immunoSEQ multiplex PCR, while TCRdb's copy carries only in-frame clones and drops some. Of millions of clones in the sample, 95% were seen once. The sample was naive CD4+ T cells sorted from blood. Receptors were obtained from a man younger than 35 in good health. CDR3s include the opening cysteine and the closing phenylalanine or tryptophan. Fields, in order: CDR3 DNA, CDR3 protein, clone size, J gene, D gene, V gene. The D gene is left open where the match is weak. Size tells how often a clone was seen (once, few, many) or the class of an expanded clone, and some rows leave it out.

CDR3 DNA: TGTGCCTGGAGTCCCGGGACAGGGGCCTACGAGCAGTACTTC
CDR3 protein: CAWSPGTGAYEQYF
clone size: NA
J gene: TRBJ2-7
D gene: TRBD1
V gene: TRBV30

CDR3 DNA: TGTGCCAGTACAAAAAGGACAGCCTCCTCTGGGGCCAACGTCCTGACTTTC
CDR3 protein: CASTKRTASSGANVLTF
clone size: NA
J gene: TRBJ2-6
D gene: NA
V gene: TRBV19

CDR3 DNA: TGTGCCAGCAGTTACTCTGGGGGATCCCCTACTGAAGCTTTCTTT
CDR3 protein: CASSYSGGSPTEAFF
clone size: NA
J gene: TRBJ1-1
D gene: NA
V gene: TRBV6-5

CDR3 DNA: TGTGCCAGCAGTTACTCGCAGGGGGTTAACTATGGCTACACCTTC
CDR3 protein: CASSYSQGVNYGYTF
clone size: NA
J gene: TRBJ1-2
D gene: TRBD1
V gene: TRBV6-6

CDR3 DNA: TGTGCCATCAGTGAGAGTAGGGATCAGCCCCAGCATTTT
CDR3 protein: CAISESRDQPQHF
clone size: NA
J gene: TRBJ1-5
D gene: NA
V gene: TRBV10-3

CDR3 DNA: TGTGCCAGCAGCTTAGGGGCAGGGAAAGAGACCCAGTACTTC
CDR3 protein: CASSLGAGKETQYF
clone size: NA
J gene: TRBJ2-5
D gene: NA
V gene: TRBV7-6

CDR3 DNA: TGTGCCAGCAGTGTAACGGGGAGATCACCCCTCCACTTT
CDR3 protein: CASSVTGRSPLHF
clone size: NA
J gene: TRBJ1-6
D gene: NA
V gene: TRBV25-1

CDR3 DNA: TGTGCCAGTAGATTGGGGGTAACGGACTATGGCTACACCTTC
CDR3 protein: CASRLGVTDYGYTF
clone size: NA
J gene: TRBJ1-2
D gene: NA
V gene: TRBV19

CDR3 DNA: TGTGCCAGCAGCTTAGGGGACCCCAGGGGGCGCGGAAGCAATCAGCCCCAGCATTTT
CDR3 protein: CASSLGDPRGRGSNQPQHF
clone size: NA
J gene: TRBJ1-5
D gene: TRBD1
V gene: TRBV7-9

CDR3 DNA: TGTGCCAGCAGCCTACAGGGATACAAAGGCTACACCTTC
CDR3 protein: CASSLQGYKGYTF
clone size: NA
J gene: TRBJ1-2
D gene: NA
V gene: TRBV7-3

CDR3 DNA: TGTGCCAGCTCAACACAGGGCAATCAGCCCCAGCATTTT
CDR3 protein: CASSTQGNQPQHF
clone size: few
J gene: TRBJ1-5
D gene: NA
V gene: TRBV18

CDR3 DNA: TGTGCCAGCTCACCGCGGCAGGCCGTCGCAGATACGCAGTATTTT
CDR3 protein: CASSPRQAVADTQYF
clone size: NA
J gene: TRBJ2-3
D gene: NA
V gene: TRBV18

CDR3 DNA: TGTGCCAGCAGCAACAGCCTAATTAGGGAAAAACTGTTTTTT
CDR3 protein: CASSNSLIREKLFF
clone size: NA
J gene: TRBJ1-4
D gene: NA
V gene: TRBV2

CDR3 DNA: TGCGCCAGCAGCCAAGGAGGTCTAGCGGGGGGCTACGAGCAGTACTTC
CDR3 protein: CASSQGGLAGGYEQYF
clone size: NA
J gene: TRBJ2-7
D gene: TRBD2
V gene: TRBV4-3

CDR3 DNA: TGTGCCAGCAGCGTAGTGGACAGGGGAGTGGTAGGCTACACCTTC
CDR3 protein: CASSVVDRGVVGYTF
clone size: NA
J gene: TRBJ1-2
D gene: TRBD1
V gene: TRBV9

CDR3 DNA: TGCGCCAGCAGCTTGGGTGGGGGATCTCAAGAGACCCAGTACTTC
CDR3 protein: CASSLGGGSQETQYF
clone size: NA
J gene: TRBJ2-5
D gene: NA
V gene: TRBV5-1

CDR3 DNA: TGTGCCAGCAGCTCTCGCATGAACACTGAAGCTTTCTTT
CDR3 protein: CASSSRMNTEAFF
clone size: NA
J gene: TRBJ1-1
D gene: NA
V gene: TRBV7-2

CDR3 DNA: TGTGCCAGCAGCCGAGGACAGGGACAGAAGGACACCATATATTTT
CDR3 protein: CASSRGQGQKDTIYF
clone size: NA
J gene: TRBJ1-3
D gene: TRBD1
V gene: TRBV6-6

CDR3 DNA: TGTGCCAGCAGCTCAGAAGGGCAGGGATTTTACACTGAAGCTTTCTTT
CDR3 protein: CASSSEGQGFYTEAFF
clone size: NA
J gene: TRBJ1-1
D gene: NA
V gene: TRBV7-8

CDR3 DNA: TGCGCCAGCAGCCAACAGAGGGTCGCTGGAAACACCATATATTTT
CDR3 protein: CASSQQRVAGNTIYF
clone size: NA
J gene: TRBJ1-3
D gene: NA
V gene: TRBV4-1

CDR3 DNA: TGTGCCAGCAGGGGTTGGGGTGGAAACACCATATATTTT
CDR3 protein: CASRGWGGNTIYF
clone size: NA
J gene: TRBJ1-3
D gene: NA
V gene: TRBV6-5

CDR3 DNA: TGTGCCAGTAGTATAGAAACAGGATCTCGTGAGACCCAGTACTTC
CDR3 protein: CASSIETGSRETQYF
clone size: NA
J gene: TRBJ2-5
D gene: NA
V gene: TRBV19

CDR3 DNA: TGTGCCAGCAGCTTAGTACAGGGCCTCTACGAGCAGTACTTC
CDR3 protein: CASSLVQGLYEQYF
clone size: NA
J gene: TRBJ2-7
D gene: NA
V gene: TRBV11-2

CDR3 DNA: TGTGCCAGTAGTATAGGGGACTCCTACGAGCAGTACTTC
CDR3 protein: CASSIGDSYEQYF
clone size: few
J gene: TRBJ2-7
D gene: NA
V gene: TRBV19

CDR3 DNA: TGTGCCAGCAGTGTTGGACTAGCCCAAGAGACCCAGTACTTC
CDR3 protein: CASSVGLAQETQYF
clone size: NA
J gene: TRBJ2-5
D gene: TRBD2
V gene: TRBV2

CDR3 DNA: TGTGCCAGCAGCGTAGCGGCGGGGAACACCGGGGAGCTGTTTTTT
CDR3 protein: CASSVAAGNTGELFF
clone size: NA
J gene: TRBJ2-2
D gene: NA
V gene: TRBV9

CDR3 DNA: TGTGCCATCTCGTCTTACGGACAAGAGCAGTTCTTC
CDR3 protein: CAISSYGQEQFF
clone size: NA
J gene: TRBJ2-1
D gene: NA
V gene: TRBV10-3

CDR3 DNA: TGCGCCAGCAGTGAGGAGCGGAGGGTTCTCTACAATGAGCAGTTCTTC
CDR3 protein: CASSEERRVLYNEQFF
clone size: NA
J gene: TRBJ2-1
D gene: NA
V gene: TRBV10-1

CDR3 DNA: TGTGCCAGTCGGACAGGGGGCGTGTACGAGCAGTACTTC
CDR3 protein: CASRTGGVYEQYF
clone size: NA
J gene: TRBJ2-7
D gene: TRBD1
V gene: TRBV6-1

CDR3 DNA: TGTGCCACCAGCAGAGGTGGACTAGCGGGAGGGGAGACCCAGTACTTC
CDR3 protein: CATSRGGLAGGETQYF
clone size: NA
J gene: TRBJ2-5
D gene: TRBD2
V gene: TRBV15

CDR3 DNA: TGCGCCAGCAGCTTGTCCGGGACGGCTTCCTACGAGCAGTACTTC
CDR3 protein: CASSLSGTASYEQYF
clone size: NA
J gene: TRBJ2-7
D gene: NA
V gene: TRBV5-1

CDR3 DNA: TGTGCCAGCAAATCCGGGACAGAGAACACTGAAGCTTTCTTT
CDR3 protein: CASKSGTENTEAFF
clone size: NA
J gene: TRBJ1-1
D gene: TRBD1
V gene: TRBV5-4

CDR3 DNA: TGTGCCAGCAGTGAAGATTACAGGGGGAACACTGAAGCTTTCTTT
CDR3 protein: CASSEDYRGNTEAFF
clone size: NA
J gene: TRBJ1-1
D gene: TRBD1
V gene: TRBV2

CDR3 DNA: TGTGCCAGCAGCTCGACGAGAACGGGTAAGCAGTTCTTC
CDR3 protein: CASSSTRTGKQFF
clone size: NA
J gene: TRBJ2-1
D gene: NA
V gene: TRBV5-6

CDR3 DNA: TGTGCCAGCAAAAAAGATGCAGGGTCGGCGCACACTGAAGCTTTCTTT
CDR3 protein: CASKKDAGSAHTEAFF
clone size: once
J gene: TRBJ1-1
D gene: NA
V gene: TRBV27

CDR3 DNA: TGTGCCAGCAGTTACAGCCAGGGGGCTACCGGGGAGCTGTTTTTT
CDR3 protein: CASSYSQGATGELFF
clone size: NA
J gene: TRBJ2-2
D gene: TRBD1
V gene: TRBV6-5

CDR3 DNA: TGTGCCAGCAGTTTCTCGTCAGGGACGAACACCGGGGAGCTGTTTTTT
CDR3 protein: CASSFSSGTNTGELFF
clone size: NA
J gene: TRBJ2-2
D gene: NA
V gene: TRBV28

CDR3 DNA: TGTGCCAGCAGCGCCCTCCGGGACATAAACGGCGGGGAGCTGTTTTTT
CDR3 protein: CASSALRDINGGELFF
clone size: NA
J gene: TRBJ2-2
D gene: NA
V gene: TRBV9

CDR3 DNA: TGTGCCAGCAGCAAACAGGGGATGTATGAAAAACTGTTTTTT
CDR3 protein: CASSKQGMYEKLFF
clone size: NA
J gene: TRBJ1-4
D gene: TRBD1
V gene: TRBV5-6

CDR3 DNA: TGTGCCATCAGCCGGACTAGCGGGGGACGGGGAGAGACCCAGTACTTC
CDR3 protein: CAISRTSGGRGETQYF
clone size: NA
J gene: TRBJ2-5
D gene: TRBD2
V gene: TRBV10-3

CDR3 DNA: TGTGCCAGCTCACCCCTACAGGATAGCGAGCAGTACTTC
CDR3 protein: CASSPLQDSEQYF
clone size: NA
J gene: TRBJ2-7
D gene: NA
V gene: TRBV18

CDR3 DNA: TGCGCCAGCAGCCAAGGACTAGCCGACTACTACGAGCAGTACTTC
CDR3 protein: CASSQGLADYYEQYF
clone size: once
J gene: TRBJ2-7
D gene: TRBD2
V gene: TRBV4-1

CDR3 DNA: TGTGCCAGCAGTGAAGCGGCACCGAATCCTGAAGCTTTCTTT
CDR3 protein: CASSEAAPNPEAFF
clone size: NA
J gene: TRBJ1-1
D gene: NA
V gene: TRBV6-1

CDR3 DNA: TGTGCCAGCAGGCCCCGCGGGGCTAATAATTCACCCCTCCACTTT
CDR3 protein: CASRPRGANNSPLHF
clone size: NA
J gene: TRBJ1-6
D gene: NA
V gene: TRBV6-1